This T cell receptor beta chain appears in the sequencing data of a study of cytomegalovirus exposure and HLA in healthy donors. Findings and limits, study-wide: Later analysis identified about 15,000 TCR beta sequences associated with HLA alleles, using a false discovery rate threshold of 0.05. An analysis done earlier found most TCR beta V segments productive about 87% or about 30% of the time. Looking again later, the authors saw that most CMV-associated TCR beta chains seemed HLA-restricted.

There are 15 residues in the CDR3. Germline CDR1 and CDR2: SGHDN and FVKESK. V was trimmed by 5 bases and J by 5 bases, leaving 18 bases between them. A multiplex PCR was run with 60 Vbeta primers and 13 Jbeta primers. Repertoires were generated with immunoSEQ multiplex PCR, while TCRdb's copy carries only in-frame clones and drops some. The table counts about 88,000 clones; about 5.9% lies in the top ten. Details on this clone: Its matching antigen is unknown.

This sequence was found in a girl aged 5-17 years in good health and CMV-seropositive. The rearrangement joins TRBV14 to TRBJ2-5, with D tentatively TRBD2 (5 bases). Specimen: PBMCs. CDR3 sequence (DNA): TGTGCCAGCAGCTCCAACATCCGGGATTGGGAGACCCAGTACTTC. Amino acids: CASSSNIRDWETQYF.